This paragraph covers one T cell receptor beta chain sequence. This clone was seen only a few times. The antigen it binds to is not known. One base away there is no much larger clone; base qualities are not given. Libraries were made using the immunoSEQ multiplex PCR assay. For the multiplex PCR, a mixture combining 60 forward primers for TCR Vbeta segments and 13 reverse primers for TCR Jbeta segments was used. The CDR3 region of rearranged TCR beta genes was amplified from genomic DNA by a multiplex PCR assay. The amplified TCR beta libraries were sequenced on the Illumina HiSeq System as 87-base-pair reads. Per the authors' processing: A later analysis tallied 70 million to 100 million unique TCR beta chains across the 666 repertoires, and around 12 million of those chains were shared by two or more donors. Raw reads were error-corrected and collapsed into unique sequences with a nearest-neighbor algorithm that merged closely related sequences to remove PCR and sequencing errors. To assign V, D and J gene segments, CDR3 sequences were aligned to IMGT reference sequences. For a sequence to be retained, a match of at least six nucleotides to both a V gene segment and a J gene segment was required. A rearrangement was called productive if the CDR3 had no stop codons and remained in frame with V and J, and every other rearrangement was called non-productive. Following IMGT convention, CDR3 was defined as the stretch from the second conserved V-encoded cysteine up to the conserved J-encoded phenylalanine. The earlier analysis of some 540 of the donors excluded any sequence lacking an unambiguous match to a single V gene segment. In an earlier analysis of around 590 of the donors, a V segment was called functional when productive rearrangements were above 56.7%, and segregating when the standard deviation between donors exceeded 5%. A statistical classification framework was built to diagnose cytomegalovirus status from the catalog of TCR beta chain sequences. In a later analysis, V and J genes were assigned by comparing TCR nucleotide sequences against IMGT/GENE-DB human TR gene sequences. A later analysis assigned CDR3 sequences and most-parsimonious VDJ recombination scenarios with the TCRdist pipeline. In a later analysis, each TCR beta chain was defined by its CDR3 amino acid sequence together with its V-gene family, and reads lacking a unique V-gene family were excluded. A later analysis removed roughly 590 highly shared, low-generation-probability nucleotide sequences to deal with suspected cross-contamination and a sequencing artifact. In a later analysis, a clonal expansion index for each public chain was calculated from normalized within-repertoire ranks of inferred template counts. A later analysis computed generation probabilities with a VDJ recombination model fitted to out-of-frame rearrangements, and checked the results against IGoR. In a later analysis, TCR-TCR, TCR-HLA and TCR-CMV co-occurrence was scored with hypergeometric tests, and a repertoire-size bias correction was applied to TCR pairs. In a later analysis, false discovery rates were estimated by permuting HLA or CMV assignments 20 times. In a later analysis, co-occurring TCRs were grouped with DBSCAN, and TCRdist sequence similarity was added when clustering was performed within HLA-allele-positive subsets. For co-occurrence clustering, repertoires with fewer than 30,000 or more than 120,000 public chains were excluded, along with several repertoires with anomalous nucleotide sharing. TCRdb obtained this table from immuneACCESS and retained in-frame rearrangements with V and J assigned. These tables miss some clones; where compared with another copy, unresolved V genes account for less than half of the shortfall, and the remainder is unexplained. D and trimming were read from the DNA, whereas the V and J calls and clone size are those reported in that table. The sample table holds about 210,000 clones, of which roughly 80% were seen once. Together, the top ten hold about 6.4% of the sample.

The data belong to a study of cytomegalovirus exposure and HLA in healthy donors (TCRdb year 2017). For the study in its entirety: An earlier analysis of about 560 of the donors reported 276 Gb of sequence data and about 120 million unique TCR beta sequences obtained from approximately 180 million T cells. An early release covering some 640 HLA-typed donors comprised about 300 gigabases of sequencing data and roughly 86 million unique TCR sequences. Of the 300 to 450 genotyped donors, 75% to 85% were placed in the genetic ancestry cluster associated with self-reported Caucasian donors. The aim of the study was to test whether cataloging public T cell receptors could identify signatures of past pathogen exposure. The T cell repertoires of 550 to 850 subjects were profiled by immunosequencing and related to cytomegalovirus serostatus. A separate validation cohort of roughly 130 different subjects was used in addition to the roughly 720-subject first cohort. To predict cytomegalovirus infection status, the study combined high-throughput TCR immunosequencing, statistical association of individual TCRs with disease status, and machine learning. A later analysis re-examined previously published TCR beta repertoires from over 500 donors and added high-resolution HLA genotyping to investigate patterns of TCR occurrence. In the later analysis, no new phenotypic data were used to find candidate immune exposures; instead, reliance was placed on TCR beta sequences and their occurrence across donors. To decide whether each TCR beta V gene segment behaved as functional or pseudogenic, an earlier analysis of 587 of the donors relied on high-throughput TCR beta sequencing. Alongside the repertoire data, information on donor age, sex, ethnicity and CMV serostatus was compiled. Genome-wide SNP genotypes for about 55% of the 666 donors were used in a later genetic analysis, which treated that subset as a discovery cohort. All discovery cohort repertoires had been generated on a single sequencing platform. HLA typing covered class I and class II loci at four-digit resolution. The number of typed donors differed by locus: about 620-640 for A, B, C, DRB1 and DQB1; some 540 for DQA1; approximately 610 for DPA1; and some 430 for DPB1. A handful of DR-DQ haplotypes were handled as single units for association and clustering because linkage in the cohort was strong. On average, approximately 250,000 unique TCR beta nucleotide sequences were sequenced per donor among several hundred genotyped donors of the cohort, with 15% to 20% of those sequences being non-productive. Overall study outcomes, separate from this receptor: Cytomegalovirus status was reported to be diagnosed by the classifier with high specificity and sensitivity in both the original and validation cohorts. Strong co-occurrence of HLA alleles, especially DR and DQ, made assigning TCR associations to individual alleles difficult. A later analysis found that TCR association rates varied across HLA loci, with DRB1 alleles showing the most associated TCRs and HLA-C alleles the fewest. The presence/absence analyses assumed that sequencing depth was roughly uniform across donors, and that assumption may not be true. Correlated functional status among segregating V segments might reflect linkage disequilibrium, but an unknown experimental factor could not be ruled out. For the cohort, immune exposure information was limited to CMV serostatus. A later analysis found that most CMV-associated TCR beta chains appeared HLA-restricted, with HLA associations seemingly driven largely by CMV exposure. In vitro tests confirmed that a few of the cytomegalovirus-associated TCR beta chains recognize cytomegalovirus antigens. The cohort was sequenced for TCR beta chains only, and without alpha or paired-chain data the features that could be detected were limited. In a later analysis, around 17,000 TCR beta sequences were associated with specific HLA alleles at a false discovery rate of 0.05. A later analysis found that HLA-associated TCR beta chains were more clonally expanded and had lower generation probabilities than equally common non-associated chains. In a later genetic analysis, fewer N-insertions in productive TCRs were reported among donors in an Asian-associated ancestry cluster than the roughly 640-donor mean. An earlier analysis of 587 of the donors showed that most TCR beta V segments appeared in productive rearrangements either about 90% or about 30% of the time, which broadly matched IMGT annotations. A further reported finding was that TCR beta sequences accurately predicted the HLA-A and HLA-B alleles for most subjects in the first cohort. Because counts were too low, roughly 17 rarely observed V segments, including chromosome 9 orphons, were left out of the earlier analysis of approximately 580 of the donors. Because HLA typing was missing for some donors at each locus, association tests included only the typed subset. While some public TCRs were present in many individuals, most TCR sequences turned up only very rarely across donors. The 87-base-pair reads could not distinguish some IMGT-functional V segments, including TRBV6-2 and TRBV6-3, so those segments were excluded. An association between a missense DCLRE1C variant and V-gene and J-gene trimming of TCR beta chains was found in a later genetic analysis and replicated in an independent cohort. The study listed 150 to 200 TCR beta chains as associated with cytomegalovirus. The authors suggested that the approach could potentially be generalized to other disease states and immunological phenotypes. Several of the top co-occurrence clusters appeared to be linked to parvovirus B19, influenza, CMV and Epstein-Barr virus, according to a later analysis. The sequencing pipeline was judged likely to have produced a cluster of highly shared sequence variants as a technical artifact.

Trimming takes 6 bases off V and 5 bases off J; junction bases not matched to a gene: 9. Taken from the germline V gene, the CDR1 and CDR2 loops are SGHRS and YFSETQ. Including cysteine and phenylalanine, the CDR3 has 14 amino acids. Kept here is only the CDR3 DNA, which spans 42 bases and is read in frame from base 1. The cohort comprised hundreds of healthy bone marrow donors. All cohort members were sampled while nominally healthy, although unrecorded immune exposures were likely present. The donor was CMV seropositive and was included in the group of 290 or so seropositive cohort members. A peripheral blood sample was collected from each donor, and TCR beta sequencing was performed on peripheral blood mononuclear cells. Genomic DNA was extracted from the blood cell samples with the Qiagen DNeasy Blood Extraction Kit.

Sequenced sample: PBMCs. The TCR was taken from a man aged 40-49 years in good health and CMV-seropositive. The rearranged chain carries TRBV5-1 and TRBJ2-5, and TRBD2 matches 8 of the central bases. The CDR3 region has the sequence CASTGTRSAETQYF. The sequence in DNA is TGCGCCAGCACCGGGACTAGGAGTGCGGAGACCCAGTACTTC.